This T cell receptor (beta chain) was sequenced for a study of T cell responses to AZD1222 COVID-19 vaccine. Study results and caveats: AZD1222 recipients seropositive at baseline numbered only 5 to 7. Within unmutated variant regions lay the reported targets of nearly half of spike-specific TCRs. Most donors were white British, females outnumbered males, and clonal diversity was possibly underestimated.

Measured with immunoSEQ multiplex PCR; TCRdb has only the in-frame clones, and not every one. The table lists 40,000 to 60,000 clones, about 90% of them singletons. This clone has just a few counts. Its antigen is undetermined. The CDR3 contains 15 residues. Germline CDR1 and CDR2: SEHNR and FQNEAQ (reference sequence). The V gene lost 7 bases and the J gene lost 3 bases, with 15 bases spanning the gap. Second doses were pooled across both intervals (about 4 or about 12 weeks). The sequence was collected from an adult who received the AZD1222 COVID-19 vaccine. This chain connects TRBV7-9 to TRBJ2-2; D might be TRBD1 (6 bases). The source material was peripheral blood, sampled 28 days after the second AZD1222 dose. CDR3 loop: CASTRDIDYTGELFF. CDR3 nucleotide sequence: TGTGCCAGCACCAGGGACATAGACTACACCGGGGAGCTGTTTTTT.